This T cell receptor beta chain was captured in a study of blood T cell repertoires in COVID-19. The CDR3 runs to 16 residues. Trimming removed 4 bases at V and 0 bases at J, with 13 bases between. Germline V gene data show CDR1 as MNHEY and CDR2 as SVGAGI. Authors' data handling: From reference gene primer amplification, estimates of nucleated cell counts were derived. Measured with immunoSEQ multiplex PCR; TCRdb has only the in-frame clones, and not every one. For V, J and clone size, that table is used; D and trimming come from the DNA. There are approximately 440,000 clones in the sample; 90% occur only once, and under 0.7% lies in the top ten. The study drew participants aged about 18 to 95 years from some 24 US areas. The recovered donors of Cohort 3 showed two negative PCRs, clearance, or symptom resolution.

Sequencing input: PBMCs or T cells enriched from blood (not recorded which). This clonotype was sampled from a man between 18 and 35 years old who had recovered from COVID-19. The rearrangement joins TRBV6-5 to TRBJ1-5; D is unclear. CDR3 bases: TGTGCCAGCAGTTCCGGACTGAGAAATAGCAATCAGCCCCAGCATTTT. It yields the protein CASSSGLRNSNQPQHF.